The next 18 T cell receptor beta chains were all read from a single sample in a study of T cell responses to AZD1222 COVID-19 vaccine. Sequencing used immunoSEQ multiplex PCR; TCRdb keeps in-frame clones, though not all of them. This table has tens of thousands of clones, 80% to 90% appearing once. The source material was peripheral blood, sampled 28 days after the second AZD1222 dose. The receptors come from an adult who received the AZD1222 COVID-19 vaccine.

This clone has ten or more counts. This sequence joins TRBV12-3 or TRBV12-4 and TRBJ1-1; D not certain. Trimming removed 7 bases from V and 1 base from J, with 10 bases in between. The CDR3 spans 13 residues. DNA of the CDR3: TGTGCCAGCACCCCCGTACGGAACACTGAAGCTTTCTTT. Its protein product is CASTPVRNTEAFF.

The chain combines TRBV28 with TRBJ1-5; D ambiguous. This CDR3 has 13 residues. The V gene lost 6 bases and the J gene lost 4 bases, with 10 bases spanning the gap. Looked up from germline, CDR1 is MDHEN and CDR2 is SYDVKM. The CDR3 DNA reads TGTGCCAGCAGCGCTCGATGGAATCAGCCCCAGCATTTT. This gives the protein CASSARWNQPQHF.

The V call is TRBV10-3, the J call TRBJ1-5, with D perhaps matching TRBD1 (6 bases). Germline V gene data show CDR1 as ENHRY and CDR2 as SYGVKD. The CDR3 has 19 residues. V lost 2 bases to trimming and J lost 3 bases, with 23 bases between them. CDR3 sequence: CAISEVPVVGGRNNQPQHF. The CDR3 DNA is TGTGCCATCAGTGAGGTGCCCGTAGTAGGGGGAAGAAACAATCAGCCCCAGCATTTT.

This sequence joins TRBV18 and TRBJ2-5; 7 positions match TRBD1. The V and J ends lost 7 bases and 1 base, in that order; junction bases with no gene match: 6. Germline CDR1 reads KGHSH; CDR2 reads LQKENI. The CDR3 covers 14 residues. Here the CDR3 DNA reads TGTGCCAGCTTCACGGCAGGGGGCCAAGAGACCCAGTACTTC. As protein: CASFTAGGQETQYF.

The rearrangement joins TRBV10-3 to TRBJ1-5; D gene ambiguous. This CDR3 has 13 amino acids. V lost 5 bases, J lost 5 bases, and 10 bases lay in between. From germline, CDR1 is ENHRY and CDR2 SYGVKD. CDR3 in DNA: TGTGCCATCAGTAAGGACCCAGATCAGCCCCAGCATTTT. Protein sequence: CAISKDPDQPQHF.

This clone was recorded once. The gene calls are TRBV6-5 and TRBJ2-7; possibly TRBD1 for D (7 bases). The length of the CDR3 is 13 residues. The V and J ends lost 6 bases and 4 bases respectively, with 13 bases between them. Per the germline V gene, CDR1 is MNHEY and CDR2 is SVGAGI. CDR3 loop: CASRVQGGYEQYF. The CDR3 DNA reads TGTGCCAGCAGGGTCCAGGGGGGATACGAGCAGTACTTC.

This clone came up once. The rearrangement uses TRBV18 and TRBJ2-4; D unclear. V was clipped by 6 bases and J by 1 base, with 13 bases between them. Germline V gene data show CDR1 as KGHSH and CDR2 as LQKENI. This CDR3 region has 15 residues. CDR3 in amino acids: CASSREGFAKNIQYF. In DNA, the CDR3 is TGTGCCAGCTCTCGAGAAGGGTTCGCCAAAAACATTCAGTACTTC.

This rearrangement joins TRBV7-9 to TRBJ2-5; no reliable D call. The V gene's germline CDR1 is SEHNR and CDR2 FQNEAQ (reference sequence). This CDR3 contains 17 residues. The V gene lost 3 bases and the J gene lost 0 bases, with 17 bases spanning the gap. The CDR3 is CASSLEQILLNQETQYF. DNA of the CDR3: TGTGCCAGCAGCTTGGAGCAGATTCTCCTTAACCAAGAGACCCAGTACTTC.

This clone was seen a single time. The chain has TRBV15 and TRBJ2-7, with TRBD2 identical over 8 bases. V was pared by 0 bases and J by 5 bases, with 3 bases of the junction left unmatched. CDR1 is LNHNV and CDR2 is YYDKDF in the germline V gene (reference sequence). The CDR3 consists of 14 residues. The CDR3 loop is CATSREGLGDEQYF. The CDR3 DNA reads TGTGCCACCAGCAGAGAGGGACTAGGTGACGAGCAGTACTTC. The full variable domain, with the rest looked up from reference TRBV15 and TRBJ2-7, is DAMVIQNPRYQVTQFGKPVTLSCSQTLNHNVMYWYQQKSSQAPKLLFHYYDKDFNNEADTPDNFQSRRPNTSFCFLDIRSPGLGDTAMYLCATSREGLGDEQYFGPGTRLTVT.

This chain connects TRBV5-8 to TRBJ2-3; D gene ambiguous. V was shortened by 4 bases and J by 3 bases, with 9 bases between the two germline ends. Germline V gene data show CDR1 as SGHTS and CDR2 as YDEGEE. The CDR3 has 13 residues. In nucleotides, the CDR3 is TGTGCCAGCAGCATTAGAACTACAGATACGCAGTATTTT. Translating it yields CASSIRTTDTQYF.

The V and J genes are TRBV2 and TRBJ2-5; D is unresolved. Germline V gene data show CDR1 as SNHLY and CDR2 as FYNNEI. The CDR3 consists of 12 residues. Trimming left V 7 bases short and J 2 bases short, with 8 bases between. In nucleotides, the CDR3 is TGTGCCAGCAATGTCGGACAAGAGACCCAGTACTTC. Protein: CASNVGQETQYF.

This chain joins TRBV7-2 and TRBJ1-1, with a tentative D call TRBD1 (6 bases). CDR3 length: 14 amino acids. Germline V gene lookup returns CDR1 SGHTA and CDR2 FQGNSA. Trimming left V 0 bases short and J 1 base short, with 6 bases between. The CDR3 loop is CASSLAGANTEAFF. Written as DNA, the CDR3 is TGTGCCAGCAGCTTAGCGGGGGCGAACACTGAAGCTTTCTTT.

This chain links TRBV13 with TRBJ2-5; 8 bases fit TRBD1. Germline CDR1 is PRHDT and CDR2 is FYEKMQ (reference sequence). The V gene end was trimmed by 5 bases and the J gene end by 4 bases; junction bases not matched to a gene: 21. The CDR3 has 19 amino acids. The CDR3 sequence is CASSRKTRQGSLPRETQYF. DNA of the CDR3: TGTGCCAGCAGCCGTAAAACTCGACAGGGGTCCCTACCTAGAGAGACCCAGTACTTC.

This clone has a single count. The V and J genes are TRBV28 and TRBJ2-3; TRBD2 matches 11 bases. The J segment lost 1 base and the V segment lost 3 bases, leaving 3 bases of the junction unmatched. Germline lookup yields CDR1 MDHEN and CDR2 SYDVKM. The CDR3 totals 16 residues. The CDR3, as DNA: TGTGCCAGCAGTTTTCCGGGACTAGCGGGCACAGATACGCAGTATTTT. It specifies CASSFPGLAGTDTQYF.

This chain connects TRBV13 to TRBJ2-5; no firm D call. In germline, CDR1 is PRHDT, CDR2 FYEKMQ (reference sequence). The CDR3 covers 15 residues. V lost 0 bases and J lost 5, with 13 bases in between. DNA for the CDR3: TGTGCCAGCAGCTTAGGCCAAATGGGTTCGGAGACCCAGTACTTC. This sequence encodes CASSLGQMGSETQYF.

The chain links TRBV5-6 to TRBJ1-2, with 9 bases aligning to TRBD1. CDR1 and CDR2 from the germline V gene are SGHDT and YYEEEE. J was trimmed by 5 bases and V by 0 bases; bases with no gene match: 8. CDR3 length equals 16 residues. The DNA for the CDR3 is TGTGCCAGCAGCTTGGAGGGCATGGGACAGGGTTATGGCTACACCTTC. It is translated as CASSLEGMGQGYGYTF.

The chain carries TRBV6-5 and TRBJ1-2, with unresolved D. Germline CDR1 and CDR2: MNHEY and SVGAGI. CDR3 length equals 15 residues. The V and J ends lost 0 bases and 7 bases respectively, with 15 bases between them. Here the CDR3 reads CASSYSPGSRGGYTF. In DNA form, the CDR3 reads TGTGCCAGCAGTTACTCCCCCGGCAGCCGAGGTGGCTACACCTTC.

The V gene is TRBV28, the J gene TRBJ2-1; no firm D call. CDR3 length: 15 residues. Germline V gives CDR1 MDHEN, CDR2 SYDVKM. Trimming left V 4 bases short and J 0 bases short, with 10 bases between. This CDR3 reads CASSSLGSSYNEQFF. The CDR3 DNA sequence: TGTGCCAGCAGTTCCCTCGGCAGCTCCTACAATGAGCAGTTCTTC.